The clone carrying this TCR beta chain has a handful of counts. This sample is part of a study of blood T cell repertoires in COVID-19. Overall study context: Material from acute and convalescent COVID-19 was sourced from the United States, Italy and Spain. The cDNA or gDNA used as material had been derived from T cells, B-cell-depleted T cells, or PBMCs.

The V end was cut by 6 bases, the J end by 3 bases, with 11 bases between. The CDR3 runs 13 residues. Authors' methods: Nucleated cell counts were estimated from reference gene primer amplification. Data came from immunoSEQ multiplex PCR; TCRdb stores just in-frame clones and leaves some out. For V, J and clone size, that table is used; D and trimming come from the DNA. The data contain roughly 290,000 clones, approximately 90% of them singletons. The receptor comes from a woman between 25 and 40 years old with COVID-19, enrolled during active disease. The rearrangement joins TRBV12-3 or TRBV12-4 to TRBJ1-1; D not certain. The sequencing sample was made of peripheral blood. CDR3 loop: CASRETVDTEAFF. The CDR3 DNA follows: TGTGCCAGCAGGGAAACAGTGGACACTGAAGCTTTCTTT.